This TCR beta chain derives from a study of shared clonotypes between healthy human individuals. The naive CD8 population came from CD45RO-negative cells selected for CCR7, without terminally differentiated effector memory CD45RA+ cells. Germline V CDR1 and CDR2: LNHDA, SQIVND (reference sequence). Trimming at V came to 1 base and at J to 1 base, leaving 6 bases not matched to a gene. The CDR3 loop spans 17 amino acids. Profiling relied on immunoSEQ multiplex PCR, and the TCRdb table lists in-frame clones only, not all of them. Here the sample spans millions of clones, under 95% being singletons. This clonotype was obtained from a man aged 18 to 30 in good health. Some clones in this sample may be carry-over from other donors' samples. The source material was naive CD8+ T cells from PBMCs. V gene TRBV19 combines with J gene TRBJ2-1, with TRBD1 matching 8 bases. The chain's CDR3 is CASSIVGRGPSYNEQFF. CDR3 coding DNA: TGTGCCAGTAGTATAGTGGGCAGGGGGCCTTCCTACAATGAGCAGTTCTTC.